The 20 T cell receptor beta chains presented below share a single source sample, sequenced in a study of blood T cell repertoires in COVID-19. Libraries were prepared by immunoSEQ multiplex PCR; TCRdb keeps only in-frame clonotypes and omits some of them. The repertoire holds 100,000 to 150,000 clones, with approximately 74% as singletons. Material for sequencing was peripheral blood. These TCRs come from a man in his 60s with acute or convalescent COVID-19.

The chain recombines TRBV10-3 with TRBJ2-6; D gene unclear. Between the trimmed V and J ends, which lost 3 bases and 0 bases, there was a span of 9 bases. CDR1 is ENHRY and CDR2 is SYGVKD in the germline V gene. The CDR3 consists of 16 residues. CDR3 region: CAISEERSSGANVLTF. The CDR3, as DNA: TGTGCCATCAGTGAAGAACGTAGCTCTGGGGCCAACGTCCTGACTTTC.

The genes are TRBV29-1 and TRBJ1-2; D is undetermined. Germline CDR1 reads SQVTM; CDR2 reads ANQGSEA. Trimming pared 3 bases from V and 8 bases from J, leaving 16 bases between. The CDR3 has 13 amino acids. The CDR3 loop reads CSVDLSGFRGYTF. CDR3 DNA: TGCAGCGTTGATCTTTCGGGATTTAGAGGCTACACCTTC. The full variable domain, in which reference TRBV29-1 and TRBJ1-2 provide the parts outside the CDR3, is SAVISQKPSRDICQRGTSLTIQCQVDSQVTMMFWYRQQPGQSLTLIATANQGSEATYESGFVIDKFPISRPNLTFSTLTVSNMSPEDSSIYLCSVDLSGFRGYTFGSGTRLTVV.

This chain links TRBV7-3 with TRBJ1-4; tentatively, D is TRBD1 (6 bases). The CDR3 is 15 residues long. The V and J ends lost 5 bases and 8 bases respectively, with 18 bases between them. Germline CDR1 and CDR2: SGHTA and FQGTGA. DNA for the CDR3: TGTGCCAGCAGCCCAAGGGGGGGAGCTGGAGAAAAACTGTTTTTT. Translation gives CASSPRGGAGEKLFF.

The rearrangement links TRBV6-1 to TRBJ1-5, with unresolved D. The CDR3 consists of 16 residues. Trimming stripped 0 bases from V and 0 bases from J, with 9 bases between. From germline, CDR1 is MNHNS and CDR2 SASEGT. The CDR3 spells CASSEAKQVSNQPQHF. DNA of the CDR3: TGTGCCAGCAGTGAAGCGAAGCAAGTTAGCAATCAGCCCCAGCATTTT.

This sequence joins TRBV19 and TRBJ2-1, with D possibly being TRBD1 (5 bases). The germline CDR1 and CDR2 sequences are LNHDA and SQIVND (reference sequence). The germline V and J ends were trimmed by 2 bases and 1 base, with 15 bases remaining between them. The length of the CDR3 is 17 residues. DNA of the CDR3: TGTGCCAGTAGTATACGACTTCAGGGTAGGTCCTACAATGAGCAGTTCTTC. Translated: CASSIRLQGRSYNEQFF.

The V and J genes are TRBV19 and TRBJ1-4; D possibly corresponds to TRBD1 (5 bases). Germline lookup yields CDR1 LNHDA and CDR2 SQIVND (reference sequence). The V end was cut by 9 bases, the J end by 5 bases, with 10 bases between. The CDR3 length is 12 residues. The CDR3 protein is CASGDLNEKLFF. The CDR3 DNA follows: TGTGCCAGCGGGGACTTAAATGAAAAACTGTTTTTT.

This chain links TRBV5-1 with TRBJ2-5, with unresolved D. V lost 0 bases and J lost 2, with 14 bases in between. This CDR3 comprises 16 residues. Per germline, CDR1 SGHRS and CDR2 YFSETQ. In nucleotides, the CDR3 is TGCGCCAGCAGCTTGGCCAGAAGAACAGCTCAAGAGACCCAGTACTTC. Its protein product is CASSLARRTAQETQYF.

This chain joins TRBV4-1 and TRBJ1-1; D may be TRBD1 (5 bases). Germline CDR1 and CDR2: MGHRA and YSYEKL. Trimming removed 4 bases at V and 0 bases at J, with 6 bases between. There are 13 residues in the CDR3. The chain's CDR3 is CASSRQMNTEAFF. The CDR3 nucleotides read TGCGCCAGCAGCCGACAGATGAACACTGAAGCTTTCTTT.

A note on this clone: The sample carries other DNA sequences with the same CDR3. V gene TRBV30 combines with J gene TRBJ1-5; D call uncertain. The ends were cut back, 3 bases at V and 1 base at J, with 7 bases in the middle. CDR1 is GTSNPN and CDR2 is SVGIG in the germline V gene (reference sequence). The CDR3 is made up of 13 amino acids. The CDR3 DNA is TGTGCCTGGAGCAGAGGAAGCAATCAGCCCCAGCATTTT. It translates to CAWSRGSNQPQHF.

This clone was seen more than once but under ten times. This chain joins TRBV5-1 and TRBJ2-1; 8 nucleotides line up with TRBD2. CDR3 length: 17 residues. Germline V gene lookup returns CDR1 SGHRS and CDR2 YFSETQ. The V gene end was trimmed by 0 bases and the J gene end by 3 bases; junction bases not matched to a gene: 8. The CDR3: CASSLGGRAGVYNEQFF. The CDR3, as DNA: TGCGCCAGCAGCTTGGGGGGTCGAGCGGGAGTCTACAATGAGCAGTTCTTC.

The CDR3 region is CASSWSYIGDYGYTF. CDR3 bases: TGTGCCAGCAGCTGGAGTTACATCGGGGACTATGGCTACACCTTC. The chain uses TRBV5-6 and TRBJ1-2, with unresolved D. Germline CDR1 and CDR2: SGHDT and YYEEEE. Trimming pared 3 bases from V and 3 bases from J, leaving 15 bases between. The CDR3 covers 15 residues.

The chain combines TRBV7-9 with TRBJ1-4; D is unclear. V dropped 1 base and J dropped 5 bases, with 8 bases sitting between them. The CDR3 extends over 14 amino acids. The germline CDR1 and CDR2 sequences are SEHNR and FQNEAQ (reference sequence). This CDR3 is CASSLGGQNEKLFF. The CDR3 DNA reads TGTGCCAGCAGCTTAGGTGGCCAGAATGAAAAACTGTTTTTT.

V gene TRBV24-1 combines with J gene TRBJ1-5, with 8 nucleotides matching TRBD1. This CDR3 region has 13 residues. The V gene's germline CDR1 is KGHDR and CDR2 SFDVKD. V was clipped by 6 bases and J by 7 bases; unmatched bases: 4. CDR3 region: CATSPGQGQPQHF. CDR3 coding DNA: TGTGCCACCAGTCCTGGACAGGGCCAGCCCCAGCATTTT.

The J gene is TRBJ2-7, the V gene TRBV4-1; 10 bases line up with TRBD2. This CDR3 spans 15 amino acids. Germline CDR1 MGHRA, CDR2 YSYEKL. V was clipped by 7 bases and J by 6 bases; unmatched bases: 12. CDR3 DNA: TGCGCCAGCACGAAAAGGGTAGCGGGAGGCATCGAGCAGTACTTC. The encoded protein is CASTKRVAGGIEQYF.

This chain uses TRBV6-2 or TRBV6-3 with TRBJ2-1, with 8 positions matching TRBD2. Germline lookup yields CDR1 MNHEY and CDR2 SVGEGT. The CDR3 length is 16 residues. The ends lost 4 bases at V and 8 bases at J; junction bases unmatched: 13. CDR3 loop: CASSLTGTRSMHEQFF. The CDR3 coding sequence is TGTGCCAGCAGTTTAACCGGGACTAGATCCATGCATGAGCAGTTCTTC.

This chain links TRBV13 with TRBJ2-7; perhaps TRBD2 as D (5 bases). Trimming shortened V by 6 bases and J by 6 bases, and 24 bases separated the two germline ends. Germline V lookup: CDR1 PRHDT, CDR2 FYEKMQ (reference sequence). The CDR3 is made up of 16 amino acids. The CDR3 loop is CASSLALARGLSEQYF. In nucleotides, the CDR3 is TGTGCCAGCAGTTTGGCCCTGGCTAGAGGACTTTCCGAGCAGTACTTC.

The gene calls are TRBV30 and TRBJ2-1; 7 bases are a match to TRBD1. The trim removed 5 bases at V and 7 bases at J, leaving 11 bases unmatched. Germline V CDR1 and CDR2: GTSNPN, SVGIG (reference sequence). The CDR3 extends over 14 amino acids. Here the CDR3 reads CAWASTGAWNEQFF. In DNA form, the CDR3 reads TGTGCCTGGGCGTCAACAGGGGCGTGGAATGAGCAGTTCTTC.

The V gene is TRBV15, the J gene TRBJ1-5; TRBD1 might be the D (5 bases). Trimming removed 0 bases from V and 4 bases from J, with 10 bases in between. Germline V gene lookup returns CDR1 LNHNV and CDR2 YYDKDF (reference sequence). The CDR3 sequence is 15 residues long. CDR3 region: CATSRDRQLNQPQHF. The CDR3 bases are TGTGCCACCAGCAGAGACCGACAGTTAAATCAGCCCCAGCATTTT.

The chain couples TRBV5-1 to TRBJ1-1; no reliable D call. Trimming left V 0 bases short and J 1 base short, with 7 bases between. The germline V gene has CDR1 SGHRS and CDR2 YFSETQ. The CDR3 extends over 14 amino acids. The DNA for the CDR3 is TGCGCCAGCAGCTTGGCCTCAGGGAACACTGAAGCTTTCTTT. Its translation: CASSLASGNTEAFF. Drawing the rest from reference TRBV5-1 and TRBJ1-1, the complete variable domain is KAGVTQTPRYLIKTRGQQVTLSCSPISGHRSVSWYQQTPGQGLQFLFEYFSETQRNKGNFPGRFSGRQFSNSRSEMNVSTLELGDSALYLCASSLASGNTEAFFGQGTRLTVV.

The CDR3 nucleotides read TGTGCCAGCAGTTACTCGACGGGAGGGTATGAAAAACTGTTTTTT. Translating it yields CASSYSTGGYEKLFF. J is TRBJ1-4 and V is TRBV6-5; D is unclear. The length of the CDR3 is 15 residues. The germline V gene encodes CDR1 MNHEY and CDR2 SVGAGI. Trimming removed 0 bases from V and 6 bases from J, with 11 bases in between.